This T cell receptor (beta chain) was obtained from a study of blood T cell repertoires in COVID-19. On the study more broadly: PBMCs, B-cell-depleted T cells, or T cells were the source of the cDNA or gDNA that made up the material.

CDR1 and CDR2 from the germline V gene are SGHAT and FQNNGV. Trimming shortened V by 5 bases and J by 7 bases, and 15 bases separated the two germline ends. The CDR3 totals 13 residues. In the authors' methods: Counts of nucleated cells, estimated from reference gene primer amplification, were obtained. TCRdb's copy holds only in-frame clones and misses some; the assay was immunoSEQ multiplex PCR. That table is the source of V, J and clone size, and D and trimming were worked out from the DNA. The table lists more than 65,000 clones, more than 75% of them singletons. Sequenced sample: peripheral blood. The clonotype was recovered from a human donor in a cohort sampled during active COVID-19. This chain uses TRBV11-2 with TRBJ2-7; maybe TRBD1 (5 bases). The CDR3 sequence is CASSVQASLEQYF. The CDR3 coding sequence is TGTGCCAGCAGCGTACAGGCGTCCCTAGAGCAGTACTTC.